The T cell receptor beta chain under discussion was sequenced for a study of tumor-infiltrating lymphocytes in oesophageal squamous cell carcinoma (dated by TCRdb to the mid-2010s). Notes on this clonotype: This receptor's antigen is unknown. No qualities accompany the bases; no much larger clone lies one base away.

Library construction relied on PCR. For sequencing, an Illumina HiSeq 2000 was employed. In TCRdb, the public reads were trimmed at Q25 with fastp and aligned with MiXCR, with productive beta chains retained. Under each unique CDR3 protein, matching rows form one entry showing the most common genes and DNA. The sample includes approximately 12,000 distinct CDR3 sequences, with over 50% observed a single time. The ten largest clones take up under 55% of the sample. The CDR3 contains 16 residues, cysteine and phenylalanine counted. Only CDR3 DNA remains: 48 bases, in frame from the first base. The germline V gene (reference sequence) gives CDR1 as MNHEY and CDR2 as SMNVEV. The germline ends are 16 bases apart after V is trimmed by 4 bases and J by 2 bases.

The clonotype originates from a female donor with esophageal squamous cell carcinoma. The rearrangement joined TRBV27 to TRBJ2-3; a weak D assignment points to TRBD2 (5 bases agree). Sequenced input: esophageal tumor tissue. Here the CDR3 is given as CASSSLGDLFTDTQYF. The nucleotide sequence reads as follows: TGTGCCAGCAGTTCACTCGGGGATTTATTCACAGATACGCAGTATTTT.